Below, 8 T cell receptor beta chains from the same sample are listed, as sequenced in a study of beta chain features in type 1 diabetes. Expressed TCRB transcripts got sequenced, as all isolated RNA was reverse transcribed. This table comes from immunoSEQ multiplex PCR, and its TCRdb copy is limited to in-frame clones, with some not included. The table lists 250,000 or so clones, roughly 22% of them singletons. The antigens these receptors bind are not known. Study-level findings and limits: Moderate but significant shortening of TCRB CDR3s was recorded in all four CD4+ subsets from Type 1 diabetes patients.

Source material: naive CD4+ T cells from blood. The receptors originated from a woman in her 40s with type 1 diabetes.

The chain recombines TRBV19 with TRBJ1-2; D remains unclear. Germline CDR1 reads LNHDA; CDR2 reads SQIVND (reference sequence). CDR3 length: 15 residues. V dropped 1 base and J dropped 2 bases, with 11 bases sitting between them. CDR3 coding DNA: TGTGCCAGTAGTATAGCTCCGGAGTTGAACTATGGCTACACCTTC. This codes for CASSIAPELNYGYTF.

The V call is TRBV9, the J call TRBJ2-3; D is undetermined. This CDR3 contains 15 residues. Germline lookup yields CDR1 SGDLS and CDR2 YYNGEE. Trimming pared 0 bases from V and 2 bases from J, leaving 10 bases between. CDR3 residues: CASSVGRSNTDTQYF. CDR3 coding DNA: TGTGCCAGCAGCGTAGGCAGGTCGAACACAGATACGCAGTATTTT.

This chain joins TRBV30 and TRBJ2-2; D is ambiguous. Trimming shortened V by 2 bases and J by 0 bases, and 7 bases separated the two germline ends. The CDR3 has 14 amino acids. Germline lookup yields CDR1 GTSNPN and CDR2 SVGIG (reference sequence). CDR3 in DNA: TGTGCCTGGAGTTACGGAGCGAACACCGGGGAGCTGTTTTTT. Residues: CAWSYGANTGELFF.

This clone has a handful of counts. The chain employs TRBV7-2 and TRBJ2-3; 7 bases map to TRBD2. The CDR3 extends over 16 amino acids. Per germline, CDR1 SGHTA and CDR2 FQGNSA. The V gene end was trimmed by 2 bases and the J gene end by 2 bases; junction bases not matched to a gene: 7. The CDR3 DNA sequence: TGTGCCAGCAGCTTAAGGCCTGCGGGGGTCACAGATACGCAGTATTTT. It yields the protein CASSLRPAGVTDTQYF.

The rearrangement uses TRBV5-4 and TRBJ1-2; D is possibly TRBD1 (6 bases). Germline V gene lookup returns CDR1 SGHNT and CDR2 YYREEE (reference sequence). V was shortened by 4 bases and J by 4 bases, with 14 bases between the two germline ends. The CDR3 spans 14 residues. CDR3 residues: CASSPQGASYGYTF. CDR3 DNA: TGTGCCAGCAGCCCACAGGGCGCTTCCTATGGCTACACCTTC.

The chain has TRBV7-9 and TRBJ1-5; D remains unclear. V was cut by 4 bases and J by 7 bases, with 11 bases left in between. The CDR3 spans 13 residues. Per germline, CDR1 SEHNR and CDR2 FQNEAQ (reference sequence). CDR3 nucleotides: TGTGCCAGCAGCTCGGGGAGGGTCCAGCCCCAGCATTTT. Protein: CASSSGRVQPQHF.

The chain's CDR3 is CASTSGRDTEAFF. In DNA, the CDR3 is TGTGCCAGCACGAGCGGGAGGGACACTGAAGCTTTCTTT. The V and J genes are TRBV9 and TRBJ1-1; D ambiguous. The CDR3 is 13 amino acids. CDR1 is SGDLS and CDR2 is YYNGEE in the germline V gene. V gave up 6 bases and J gave up 3 bases, with 12 bases separating them.

The rearrangement uses TRBV28 and TRBJ2-5; D is unclear. The germline V and J ends were trimmed by 5 bases and 5 bases, with 9 bases remaining between them. Germline V gene sequence: CDR1 MDHEN, CDR2 SYDVKM. CDR3 length equals 12 residues. The CDR3 here is CASSPEVETQYF. CDR3 DNA: TGTGCCAGCAGTCCAGAAGTGGAGACCCAGTACTTC.